This T cell receptor (beta chain) was identified during a study of blood T cell repertoires in COVID-19. Whole-study context: Acute-phase and convalescent COVID-19 samples originated in the United States, Italy and Spain.

In the original workflow: Cell counts per sample came from amplifying reference gene primers. TCRdb's copy holds only in-frame clones and misses some; the assay was immunoSEQ multiplex PCR. The DNA gave D and trimming, while V, J and clone size come from that table. In the table there are roughly 150,000 clones, approximately 78% of which are singletons. Germline V gene data show CDR1 as MNHEY and CDR2 as SVGAGI. This CDR3 is 13 amino acids long. The V end lost 6 bases, the J end lost 0 bases, and 6 bases lay between the germline ends. Researchers sorted participants into cohorts using their self-reported clinical history.

Sequenced sample: PBMCs or T cells enriched from blood (not recorded which). This receptor was obtained from a woman aged 50 to 60 who had recovered from COVID-19. V and J are TRBV6-5 and TRBJ1-3; D is unresolved. For the CDR3, the DNA is TGTGCCAGCAGGCCGAGCTCTGGAAACACCATATATTTT. It codes for CASRPSSGNTIYF.